This TCR beta chain is from a study of CD8+CD57+ T cells in acquired aplastic anemia. Study at large: CD4+ and CD8+ cells, once sorted, gave DNA averaging about 3.4 ug.

The use of genomic DNA as template underpinned the TCR beta VDJ and CDR3 profiling. TCRdb re-derived calls from the reads in MiXCR, one entry per CDR3 protein. The table records some 280,000 distinct CDR3 sequences, around 60% of them present only once. This CDR3 has 13 residues. V was clipped by 1 base and J by 4 bases, with 8 bases between them. Germline CDR1 is SGHVS and CDR2 is FQNEAQ. Study-wide results and caveats: CD8+ Simpson's diversity in patients was not significantly different from that in controls. Between patients and controls, about 31 CD8+ CDR3 sequences were found in common.

A note on this clonotype: Its target is not known.

Material for sequencing was sorted CD4+, CD8+, or CD8+CD57+ T cells (not recorded which) from PBMCs. The V call is TRBV7-8, the J call TRBJ2-7; D is ambiguous. This sequence originates from a human donor with severe aplastic anemia or a healthy control (not recorded which). The CDR3 nucleotides are TGTGCCAGCAGCTTAGAACGTGAGTACGAGCAGTACTTC. Protein product: CASSLEREYEQYF.